Described below is a single T cell receptor beta chain sequence and its context. Measured with immunoSEQ multiplex PCR; TCRdb has only the in-frame clones, and not every one. The table includes approximately 67,000 clones, roughly 89% detected once. The sample originates from a study of Tregs in tolerant kidney transplant recipients. V shed 5 bases, J shed 1 base, and the junction held 1 base outside the gene matches. Germline V lookup: CDR1 MRHNA, CDR2 SNTAGT. The CDR3 length is 14 residues. The TCR sequence derives from a human donor who received a combined kidney and bone marrow transplant. Sequencing was performed on CD8+ T cells from blood, taken before the transplant. The chain recombines TRBV6-4 with TRBJ2-3, with 9 bases lining up with TRBD2. The CDR3 here is CASSPSGGTDTQYF. The CDR3 nucleotides read TGTGCCAGCAGTCCTAGCGGGGGCACAGATACGCAGTATTTT.